One and the same sample provided the 12 T cell receptor beta chains below, sequenced in a study of T-cell memory formation after mild COVID-19. From the 5' RACE reads, TCRdb called clonotypes with MiXCR, one entry per CDR3 protein. The sample has a few hundred thousand distinct CDR3 sequences; about a fifth are singletons. Sequenced: PBMCs or a T cell subset sorted from them (not recorded which). Source of these receptors: an adult woman who had mild COVID-19 (a few samples of this study predate the infection). Cell type and time point are not known.

This chain uses TRBV20-1 with TRBJ2-3; D unclear. Germline V gene sequence: CDR1 DFQATT, CDR2 SNEGSKA (reference sequence). The CDR3 sequence is 16 residues long. V lost 1 base to trimming and J lost 3 bases, with 17 bases between them. CDR3 bases: TGCAGTGCTAGAGTATCACCCCGAATTAGTACAGATACGCAGTATTTT. Its protein product is CSARVSPRISTDTQYF.

This clonotype was counted many times. Here the CDR3 DNA reads TGTGCCAGCAGTCTCCGACAGGGTAGCACAGATACGCAGTATTTT. Its protein is CASSLRQGSTDTQYF. The rearrangement uses TRBV27 and TRBJ2-3; TRBD1 matches 7 bases. Germline V gives CDR1 MNHEY, CDR2 SMNVEV (reference sequence). The CDR3 sequence is 15 residues long. Trimming took 5 bases from V and 0 from J; bases not matched to a gene: 5.

The chain has TRBV12-3 or TRBV12-4 and TRBJ2-1; 14 bases are shared with TRBD2. This CDR3 is built from 17 residues. J lost 7 bases, V lost 4 bases, and 9 bases had no gene match. CDR3 residues: CASSWTSGRPLGNEQFF. CDR3 nucleotides: TGTGCCAGCAGTTGGACTAGCGGGAGGCCCCTTGGGAATGAGCAGTTCTTC.

This clonotype was found a few times. The genes are TRBV6-2 or TRBV6-3 and TRBJ2-2, with D perhaps matching TRBD2 (5 bases). The germline V and J ends were trimmed by 6 bases and 1 base, with 12 bases remaining between them. The germline V gene encodes CDR1 MNHEY and CDR2 SVGEGT. This CDR3 is 15 amino acids long. CDR3 loop: CASSPEVMNTGELFF. Here the CDR3 DNA reads TGTGCCAGCAGCCCGGAGGTCATGAACACCGGGGAGCTGTTTTTT.

The chain combines TRBV7-9 with TRBJ1-1, with D perhaps matching TRBD1 (5 bases). Germline-derived CDR1 and CDR2 are SEHNR and FQNEAQ (reference sequence). The CDR3 spans 14 residues. V was cut by 2 bases and J by 11 bases, with 18 bases left in between. This CDR3 is CASSLTGTQLSAFF. The CDR3 DNA is TGTGCCAGCAGCTTAACCGGGACCCAGTTAAGTGCTTTCTTT. The whole variable domain, remainder taken from reference TRBV7-9 and TRBJ1-1, is DTGVSQNPRHKITKRGQNVTFRCDPISEHNRLYWYRQTLGQGPEFLTYFQNEAQLEKSRLLSDRFSAERPKGSFSTLEIQRTEQGDSAMYLCASSLTGTQLSAFFGQGTRLTVV.

This clonotype was observed a few times. This sequence joins TRBV15 and TRBJ2-3; D gene unclear. With 1 base removed from V and 8 bases from J, the gap between germline ends came to 16 bases. Germline V gene data show CDR1 as LNHNV and CDR2 as YYDKDF (reference sequence). This CDR3 spans 15 amino acids. The CDR3: CATSRVVSRVGTQYF. The DNA of the CDR3 is TGTGCCACCAGCAGAGTCGTTTCGAGAGTAGGTACGCAGTATTTT.

This clonotype was seen a few times. This sequence joins TRBV4-2 and TRBJ2-1; 9 bases fit TRBD1. Germline V gene sequence: CDR1 LGHNA, CDR2 YNFKEQ. Trimming cost V 4 bases and J 7 bases; bases outside gene matches: 8. This CDR3 contains 15 residues. As DNA, the CDR3 is TGTGCCAGCAGCCGAGCCTTACAGGGGGCGAATGAGCAGTTCTTC. It yields the protein CASSRALQGANEQFF.

The CDR3 loop reads CASSKGLNEQYF. The CDR3, as DNA: TGTGCCAGCAGCAAGGGGTTGAACGAGCAGTACTTC. V gene TRBV21-1 combines with J gene TRBJ2-7. TRBV21-1 is designated a pseudogene. The CDR3 is 12 residues long.

The chain has TRBV19 and TRBJ2-7, with TRBD2 matching over 8 bases. The CDR3 consists of 13 residues. The trim removed 3 bases at V and 5 bases at J, leaving 3 bases unmatched. The germline CDR1 and CDR2 sequences are LNHDA and SQIVND (reference sequence). CDR3 coding DNA: TGTGCCAGTAGTATGGTGACTAGCGACGAGCAGTACTTC. Encoded protein: CASSMVTSDEQYF. Supplemented by reference TRBV19 and TRBJ2-7, the full variable domain reads DGGITQSPKYLFRKEGQNVTLSCEQNLNHDAMYWYRQDPGQGLRLIYYSQIVNDFQKGDIAEGYSVSREKKESFPLTVTSAQKNPTAFYLCASSMVTSDEQYFGPGTRLTVT.

The chain links TRBV27 to TRBJ2-7, with TRBD1 identical over 8 bases. V was pared by 3 bases and J by 4 bases, with 8 bases of the junction left unmatched. CDR3 length: 15 amino acids. Germline CDR1 reads MNHEY; CDR2 reads SMNVEV (reference sequence). This CDR3 is CASSFQGAQVYEQYF. CDR3 DNA: TGTGCCAGCAGTTTCCAGGGGGCACAGGTATACGAGCAGTACTTC.

V and J are TRBV5-6 and TRBJ2-5; 10 bases are a match to TRBD1. Germline V lookup: CDR1 SGHDT, CDR2 YYEEEE. The length of the CDR3 is 15 residues. V shed 1 base, J shed 4 bases, and the junction held 4 bases outside the gene matches. The CDR3 loop reads CASSLLGTGAETQYF. The CDR3 coding sequence is TGTGCCAGCAGCTTGCTAGGGACAGGGGCAGAGACCCAGTACTTC.

This clonotype came up many times. V is TRBV10-3 and J is TRBJ2-5, with 11 bases lining up with TRBD2. The CDR3 contains 14 residues. Trimming removed 6 bases from V and 3 bases from J; junction bases left unmatched: 3. Germline V gives CDR1 ENHRY, CDR2 SYGVKD. The CDR3 coding sequence is TGTGCCATCAGCCGACTAGCGGGGAAAGAGACCCAGTACTTC. This encodes CAISRLAGKETQYF.